What follows describes a single T cell receptor (beta chain). The target antigen is unknown. This table comes from immunoSEQ multiplex PCR, and its TCRdb copy is limited to in-frame clones, with some not included. The sample lists about 350,000 clones, about 85% occurring once. The treatment denotes: roughly 18 received Ad26.COV2.S at low or high dose, single or two shots; 5 received placebo; per-sample allocation not given. Day 63 after the first injection of vaccine or placebo was the sampling time. This person who donated was an adult of 18-55 years in Boston. The data derive from a study of Ad26.COV2.S vaccination and SARS-CoV-2 variants. Study at large: Of the COV1001 trial arms, the Ad26.COV2.S arm included the donor.

V lost 2 bases and J 7 bases, leaving 14 bases between the germline ends. Germline assignment: CDR1 GTSNPN and CDR2 SVGIG (reference sequence). CDR3 length equals 13 residues. The study's findings and limits: Responses of spike-specific T cells (both CD8+ and CD4+) reportedly showed substantial breadth after vaccination.

Here the sequenced sample was peripheral blood, taken in a trial of Ad26.COV2.S vaccine versus placebo. The V gene is TRBV30, the J gene TRBJ1-1; D remains unclear. The TCR was taken from a person aged 18-65 years who received the Ad26.COV2.S COVID-19 vaccine or a placebo. The CDR3 nucleotides read TGTGCCTGGAGTCCACGGGGAGATCTTGAAGCTTTCTTT. This encodes CAWSPRGDLEAFF.